The 14 T cell receptor beta chains given below trace back to one sample, sequenced in a study of blood T cells in healthy people across ages. A second PCR, run for roughly 6 to 11 cycles, used a sample-barcoded 5' primer plus a J-beta primer mix. TCRdb redid the calling of the 5' RACE reads with MiXCR, one entry per CDR3 protein. This table has 750,000 or so distinct CDR3 sequences, around a quarter appearing once. A further study also used this sample, focusing on T cells of mothers and their children.

Specimen: blood. The receptors here all came from a boy younger than 18 in good health.

This clonotype was picked up a small number of times. The rearrangement uses TRBV27 and TRBJ2-6; D not certain. Germline V gene data show CDR1 as MNHEY and CDR2 as SMNVEV (reference sequence). This CDR3 spans 15 amino acids. Trimming stripped 1 base from V and 0 bases from J, with 4 bases between. The CDR3 DNA is TGTGCCAGCAGTTTATTGGGCTCTGGGGCCAACGTCCTGACTTTC. Its protein is CASSLLGSGANVLTF.

In this sample, this clonotype turned up once. The chain combines TRBV12-3 or TRBV12-4 with TRBJ1-1; D is unresolved. Trimming took off 6 bases at V and 1 base at J, with 12 bases between the two ends. This CDR3 region has 14 residues. The CDR3 sequence: CASSSSDKNTEAFF. Here the CDR3 DNA reads TGTGCCAGCAGCAGTTCGGATAAGAACACTGAAGCTTTCTTT.

The chain is built from TRBV5-4 and TRBJ2-3; TRBD2 agrees at 12 bases. The CDR3 runs to 15 residues. Germline loops: CDR1 SGHNT, CDR2 YYREEE (reference sequence). After removal of 4 bases from V and 5 bases from J, the junction contained 5 bases not matched to a gene. CDR3 residues: CASSETSGSVDTQYF. Written as DNA, the CDR3 is TGTGCCAGCAGCGAGACTAGCGGGAGTGTAGATACGCAGTATTTT.

CDR3 in DNA: TGTGCCAGCACCACCGGGGGGACAGGGACCCAGTACTTC. Its protein is CASTTGGTGTQYF. This chain uses TRBV6-5 with TRBJ2-5; maybe TRBD1 (8 bases). CDR1 MNHEY and CDR2 SVGAGI come from the germline V gene. The CDR3 is 13 residues long. Trimming took 7 bases from V and 7 from J, leaving 16 bases between them.

This clonotype was counted ten times or more. The rearrangement joins TRBV5-5 to TRBJ2-5; no reliable D call. The germline CDR1 and CDR2 sequences are SGHKS and YYEKEE (reference sequence). The CDR3 is 12 amino acids. The V end lost 4 bases, the J end lost 5 bases, and 9 bases lay between the germline ends. The chain's CDR3 is CASSTRGETQYF. The DNA of the CDR3 is TGTGCCAGCAGCACCCGTGGCGAGACCCAGTACTTC.

The chain couples TRBV29-1 to TRBJ2-1, with 8 nucleotides matching TRBD2. The CDR3 runs to 14 residues. Trimming removed 6 bases from V and 8 bases from J; junction bases left unmatched: 12. The germline V gene has CDR1 SQVTM and CDR2 ANQGSEA. CDR3 coding DNA: TGCAGCGTCATAACGGGAGGGCCATTCTATGAGCAGTTCTTC. This encodes CSVITGGPFYEQFF.

This clonotype appeared a few times. The J gene is TRBJ2-6, the V gene TRBV14; no reliable D call. Germline V gene data show CDR1 as SGHDN and CDR2 as FVKESK. V was clipped by 5 bases and J by 2 bases, with 10 bases between them. The CDR3 totals 15 residues. The CDR3, as DNA: TGTGCCAGCAGCGTAGGTTACACTGGGGCCAACGTCCTGACTTTC. Residues: CASSVGYTGANVLTF.

There are a few counts of this clonotype. The gene calls are TRBV15 and TRBJ2-3; a possible D gene is TRBD1 (7 bases). This CDR3 has 15 residues. Trimming took off 5 bases at V and 2 bases at J, with 14 bases between the two ends. Per germline, CDR1 LNHNV and CDR2 YYDKDF (reference sequence). CDR3: CATSDREAHTDTQYF. CDR3 sequence (DNA): TGTGCCACCAGCGACAGGGAGGCACACACAGATACGCAGTATTTT.

This clonotype turned up a few times. The chain links TRBV5-1 to TRBJ2-2; 8 bases are a match to TRBD1. CDR1 and CDR2 (germline): SGHRS, YFSETQ. CDR3 length: 16 residues. V trimming: 4 bases; J trimming: 4 bases; junction bases outside the gene matches: 9. The DNA of the CDR3 is TGCGCCAGCAGCCCTCAGGGACAGGTGATCACCGGGGAGCTGTTTTTT. Translation: CASSPQGQVITGELFF.

The rearrangement joins TRBV12-3 or TRBV12-4 to TRBJ2-3, with D hard to call. V was cut by 7 bases and J by 5 bases, with 13 bases left in between. This CDR3 is built from 13 residues. DNA for the CDR3: TGTGCCAGCACCCCCGGTCAAGTAGATACGCAGTATTTT. It translates to CASTPGQVDTQYF.

This clonotype was observed many times. The CDR3 loop is CASSSPGGGTDTQYF. CDR3 coding DNA: TGTGCCAGCAGCTCCCCGGGTGGAGGCACAGATACGCAGTATTTT. The rearrangement joins TRBV7-3 to TRBJ2-3; D is uncertain. This CDR3 has 15 residues. The V and J ends lost 4 bases and 1 base respectively, with 12 bases between them. Germline loops: CDR1 SGHTA, CDR2 FQGTGA.

The genes are TRBV29-1 and TRBJ2-2; D unresolved. V lost 3 bases and J lost 5, with 7 bases in between. This CDR3 is 12 amino acids long. Germline V gene sequence: CDR1 SQVTM, CDR2 ANQGSEA. This CDR3 reads CSVEAITGELFF. CDR3 DNA: TGCAGCGTTGAGGCGATAACCGGGGAGCTGTTTTTT.

This clonotype was seen a few times. This rearrangement joins TRBV19 to TRBJ1-1; maybe TRBD1 (5 bases). CDR3 length: 14 amino acids. Germline-derived CDR1 and CDR2 are LNHDA and SQIVND (reference sequence). Trimming removed 7 bases from V and 0 bases from J, with 12 bases in between. CDR3 sequence reads: CASNPTVVNTEAFF. Written as DNA, the CDR3 is TGTGCCAGTAACCCGACAGTGGTGAACACTGAAGCTTTCTTT.

This clonotype has just a few counts. The chain has TRBV6-5 and TRBJ2-1, with 9 bases that match TRBD1. The germline V gene encodes CDR1 MNHEY and CDR2 SVGAGI. With 4 bases clipped from V and 6 bases from J, the junction kept 10 bases outside the gene matches. The length of the CDR3 is 16 residues. CDR3 sequence reads: CASSLTLGTGFNEQFF. In DNA form, the CDR3 reads TGTGCCAGCAGTTTAACCCTCGGGACAGGGTTCAATGAGCAGTTCTTC.